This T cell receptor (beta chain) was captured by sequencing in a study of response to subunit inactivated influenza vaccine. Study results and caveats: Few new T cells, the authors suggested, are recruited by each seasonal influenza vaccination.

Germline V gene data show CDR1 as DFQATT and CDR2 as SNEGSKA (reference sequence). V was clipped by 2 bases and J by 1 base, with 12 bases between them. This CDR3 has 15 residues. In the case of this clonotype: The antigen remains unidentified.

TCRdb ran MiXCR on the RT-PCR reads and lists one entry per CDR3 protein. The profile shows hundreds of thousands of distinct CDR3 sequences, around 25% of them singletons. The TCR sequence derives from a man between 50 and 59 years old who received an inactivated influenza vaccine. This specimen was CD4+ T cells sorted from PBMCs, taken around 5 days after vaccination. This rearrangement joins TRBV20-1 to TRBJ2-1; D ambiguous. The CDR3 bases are TGCAGTGCTAGATGGCCGGTGGTGTCCTACAATGAGCAGTTCTTC. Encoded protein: CSARWPVVSYNEQFF.